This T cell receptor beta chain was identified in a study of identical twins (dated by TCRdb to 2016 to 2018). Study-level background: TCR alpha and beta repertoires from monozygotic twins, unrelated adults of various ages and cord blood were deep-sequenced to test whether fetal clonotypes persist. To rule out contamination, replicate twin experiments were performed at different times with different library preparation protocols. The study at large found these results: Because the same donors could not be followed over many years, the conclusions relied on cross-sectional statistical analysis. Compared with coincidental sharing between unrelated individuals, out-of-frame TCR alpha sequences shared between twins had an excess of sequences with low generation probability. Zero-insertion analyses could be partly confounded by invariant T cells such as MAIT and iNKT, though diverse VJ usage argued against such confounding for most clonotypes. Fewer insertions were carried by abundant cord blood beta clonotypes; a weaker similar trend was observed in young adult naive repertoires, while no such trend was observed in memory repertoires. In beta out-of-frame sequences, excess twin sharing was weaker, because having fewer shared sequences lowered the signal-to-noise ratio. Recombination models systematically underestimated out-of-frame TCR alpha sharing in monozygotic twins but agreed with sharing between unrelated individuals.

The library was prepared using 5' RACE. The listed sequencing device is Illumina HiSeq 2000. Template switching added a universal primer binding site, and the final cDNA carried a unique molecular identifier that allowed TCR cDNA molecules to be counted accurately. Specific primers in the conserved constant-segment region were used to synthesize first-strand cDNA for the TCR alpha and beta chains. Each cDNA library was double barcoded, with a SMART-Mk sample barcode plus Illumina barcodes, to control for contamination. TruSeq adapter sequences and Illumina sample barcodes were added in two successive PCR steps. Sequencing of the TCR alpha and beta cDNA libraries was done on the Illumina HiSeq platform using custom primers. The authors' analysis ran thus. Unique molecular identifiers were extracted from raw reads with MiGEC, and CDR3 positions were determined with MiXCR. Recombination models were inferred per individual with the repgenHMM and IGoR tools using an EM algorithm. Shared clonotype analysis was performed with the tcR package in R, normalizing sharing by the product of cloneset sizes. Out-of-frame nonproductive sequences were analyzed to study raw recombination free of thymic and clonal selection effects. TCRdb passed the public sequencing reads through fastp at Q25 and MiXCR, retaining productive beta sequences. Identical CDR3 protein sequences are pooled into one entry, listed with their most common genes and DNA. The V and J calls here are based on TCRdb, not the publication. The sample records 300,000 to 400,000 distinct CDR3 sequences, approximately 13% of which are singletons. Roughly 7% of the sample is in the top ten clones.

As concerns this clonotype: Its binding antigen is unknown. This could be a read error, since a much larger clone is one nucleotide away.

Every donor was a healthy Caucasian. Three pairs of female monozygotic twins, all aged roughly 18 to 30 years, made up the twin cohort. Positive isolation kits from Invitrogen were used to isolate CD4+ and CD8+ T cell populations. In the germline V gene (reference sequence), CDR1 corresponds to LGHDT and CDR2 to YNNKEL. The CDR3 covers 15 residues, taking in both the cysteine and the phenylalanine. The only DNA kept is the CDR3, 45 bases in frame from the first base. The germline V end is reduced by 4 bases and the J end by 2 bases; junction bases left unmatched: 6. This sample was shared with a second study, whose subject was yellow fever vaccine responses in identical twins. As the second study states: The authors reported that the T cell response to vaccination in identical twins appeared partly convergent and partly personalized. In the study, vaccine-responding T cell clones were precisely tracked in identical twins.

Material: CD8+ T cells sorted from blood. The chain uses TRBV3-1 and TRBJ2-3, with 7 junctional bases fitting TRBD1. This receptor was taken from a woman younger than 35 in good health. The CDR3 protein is CASSPRDRFTDTQYF. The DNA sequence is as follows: TGTGCCAGCAGCCCCCGGGACAGATTCACAGATACGCAGTATTTT.